These T cell receptor beta chains were read from a single sample in a study of early T cells in non-severe SARS-CoV-2 infection. TCRdb reprocessed the 5' RACE reads with MiXCR, giving one entry per CDR3 protein. Among 68,000 or so distinct CDR3 sequences listed, 13% were seen once. Sequencing was done on a sample of whole blood. All receptors come from an adult who was a healthcare worker with PCR-confirmed SARS-CoV-2 infection or an uninfected control (not recorded which). Each CDR3 is given with its conserved first and last residue. The D gene is left open where the match is weak. Expanded clones are given a class, and other clones once, few, many or no size at all.

D gene	V gene	clone size	J gene	CDR3 DNA	CDR3 protein
.	TRBV15	many	TRBJ1-5	TGTGCCACCAGCAGAGAAAATCAGCCCCAGCATTTT	CATSRENQPQHF
TRBD1	TRBV12-3/TRBV12-4	.	TRBJ2-2	TGTGCCAGCAGCCCTTTGGGACAGGGCTTCACCGGGGAGCTGTTTTTT	CASSPLGQGFTGELFF
.	TRBV10-3	.	TRBJ2-1	TGTGCCATCAGTCCCGGGGGCTACAATGAGCAGTTCTTC	CAISPGGYNEQFF
.	TRBV6-2/TRBV6-3	.	TRBJ1-5	TGTGCCAGCAGTGACGCAGGACAATCCGGCAATCAGCCCCAGCATTTT	CASSDAGQSGNQPQHF
.	TRBV28	.	TRBJ2-7	TGTGCCAGCAGTTCCAGGGTCGAGCAGTACTTC	CASSSRVEQYF
.	TRBV19	many	TRBJ2-3	TGTGCCAGTATAGAGTCCGGCAGATACACAGATACGCAGTATTTT	CASIESGRYTDTQYF
.	TRBV20-1	many	TRBJ2-3	TGCAGTGCTATTGGGGCTTACACAGATACGCAGTATTTT	CSAIGAYTDTQYF
.	TRBV20-1	many	TRBJ1-6	TGCAGTGCTAGACGGACAGCCTCGGGGAATTCACCCCTCCACTTT	CSARRTASGNSPLHF
.	TRBV20-1	.	TRBJ2-3	TGCAGTGCTAGAGATCATGGGGCCACCAGCACAGATACGCAGTATTTT	CSARDHGATSTDTQYF
.	TRBV20-1	.	TRBJ2-1	TGCAGTGCGAGTAGGACAGACCCCTACAATGAGCAGTTCTTC	CSASRTDPYNEQFF
.	TRBV6-2/TRBV6-3	.	TRBJ2-5	TGTGCCAGCAGTTATAGACCGGAGACCCAGTACTTC	CASSYRPETQYF
.	TRBV13	many	TRBJ2-1	TGTGCCAGCAGCTGGGGGCAGGGCGGTGAGCAGTTCTTC	CASSWGQGGEQFF
.	TRBV7-2	.	TRBJ2-1	TGTGCCAGCATCGACGGGGGGCCGCCCTACAATGAGCAGTTCTTC	CASIDGGPPYNEQFF
.	TRBV9	many	TRBJ2-7	TGTGCCAGCAGCGTAGCTACGGGGGACTCCTACGAGCAGTACTTC	CASSVATGDSYEQYF
.	TRBV20-1	.	TRBJ2-7	TGCAGTGCTAGACGGACTAGGGGGAACTACGAGCAGTACTTC	CSARRTRGNYEQYF
.	TRBV6-5	many	TRBJ1-5	TGTGCCAGCAGTCAGTCTAGCAATCAGCCCCAGCATTTT	CASSQSSNQPQHF
TRBD1	TRBV18	few	TRBJ1-1	TGTGCCAGCTCCCTTGGGGCACAGGGGGAGGCTTTCTTT	CASSLGAQGEAFF
.	TRBV24-1	.	TRBJ2-1	TGTGCCACCAGTGATTTGCAGGGCTATGAGCAGTTCTTC	CATSDLQGYEQFF
.	TRBV6-6	few	TRBJ1-1	TGTGCCAGCAGTTACTCGAGCCACAGCCCTGAAGCTTTCTTT	CASSYSSHSPEAFF
TRBD2	TRBV7-2	few	TRBJ2-5	TGTGCCAGCAAGAGCGGGGGGATCCAAGAGACCCAGTACTTC	CASKSGGIQETQYF
TRBD2	TRBV4-1	.	TRBJ2-5	TGCGCCAGCAGCCAAGCAACTAGCGGTCGAGAGACCCAGTACTTC	CASSQATSGRETQYF
TRBD1	TRBV3-1	many	TRBJ1-2	TGTGCCAGCAGCCAGGGGACAGCTGGCTACACCTTC	CASSQGTAGYTF
TRBD1	TRBV18	.	TRBJ1-2	TGTGCCAGCTCACCAGGAGAGACAGGGGTATATGGCTACACCTTC	CASSPGETGVYGYTF
.	TRBV6-5	.	TRBJ2-5	TGTGCCAGCAGTTCCCTCCGGGTGATGCGGGAGACCCAGTACTTC	CASSSLRVMRETQYF
.	TRBV3-1	many	TRBJ2-7	TGTGCCAGCAGCTTGGGAGGGGGCAACTACGAGCAGTACTTC	CASSLGGGNYEQYF
.	TRBV7-9	many	TRBJ2-3	TGTGCCAGCAGCTCAGAAAACACAGATACGCAGTATTTT	CASSSENTDTQYF
.	TRBV19	.	TRBJ2-2	TGTGCCAGTAGTATAGACCGAAACACCGGGGAGCTGTTTTTT	CASSIDRNTGELFF
.	TRBV29-1	few	TRBJ2-2	TGCAGCGTTGTCCCGAGCACCGGGGAGCTGTTTTTT	CSVVPSTGELFF
.	TRBV5-6	many	TRBJ2-1	TGTGCCAGCAGCTTGGCCGTAGGGGCCCCCTTCAATGAGCAGTTCTTC	CASSLAVGAPFNEQFF
.	TRBV4-1	.	TRBJ1-1	TGCGCCAGCAGCCAAGTCGGGGGGAGGCCTGAAGCTTTCTTT	CASSQVGGRPEAFF